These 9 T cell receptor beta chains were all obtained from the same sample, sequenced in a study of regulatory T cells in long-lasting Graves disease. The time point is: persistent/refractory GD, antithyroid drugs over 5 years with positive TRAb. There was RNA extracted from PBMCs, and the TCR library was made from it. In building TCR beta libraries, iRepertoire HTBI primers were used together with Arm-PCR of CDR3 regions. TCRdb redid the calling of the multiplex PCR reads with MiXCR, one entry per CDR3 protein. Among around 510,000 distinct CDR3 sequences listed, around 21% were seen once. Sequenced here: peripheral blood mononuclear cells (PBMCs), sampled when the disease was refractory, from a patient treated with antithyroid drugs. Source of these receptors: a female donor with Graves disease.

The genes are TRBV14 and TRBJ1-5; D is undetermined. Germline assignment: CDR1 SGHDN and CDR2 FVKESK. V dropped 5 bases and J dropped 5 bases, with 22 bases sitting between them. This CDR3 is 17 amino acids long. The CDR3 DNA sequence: TGTGCCAGCAGCGGTGACACCGTTTCGATTATCGATCAGCCCCAGCATTTT. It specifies CASSGDTVSIIDQPQHF.

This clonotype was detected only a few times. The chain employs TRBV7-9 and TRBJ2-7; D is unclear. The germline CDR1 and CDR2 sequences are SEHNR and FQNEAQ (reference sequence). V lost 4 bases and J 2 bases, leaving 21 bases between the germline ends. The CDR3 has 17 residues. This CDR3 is CASSSTTRSRDPYEQYF. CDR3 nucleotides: TGTGCCAGCAGCTCAACCACGAGGTCAAGAGATCCCTACGAGCAGTACTTC.

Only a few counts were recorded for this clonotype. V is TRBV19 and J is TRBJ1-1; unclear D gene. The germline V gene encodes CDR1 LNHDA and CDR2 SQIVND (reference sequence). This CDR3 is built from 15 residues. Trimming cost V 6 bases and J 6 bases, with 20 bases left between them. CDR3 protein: CASSPSPSSTAEAFF. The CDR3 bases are TGTGCCAGTAGCCCCAGTCCCAGTTCTACCGCTGAAGCTTTCTTT.

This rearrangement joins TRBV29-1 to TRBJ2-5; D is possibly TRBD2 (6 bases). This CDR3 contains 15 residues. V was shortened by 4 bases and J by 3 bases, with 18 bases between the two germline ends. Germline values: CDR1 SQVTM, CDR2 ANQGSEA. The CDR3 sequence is CSVVGGRDFEETQYF. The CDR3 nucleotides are TGCAGCGTTGTAGGCGGGCGGGATTTCGAAGAGACCCAGTACTTC.

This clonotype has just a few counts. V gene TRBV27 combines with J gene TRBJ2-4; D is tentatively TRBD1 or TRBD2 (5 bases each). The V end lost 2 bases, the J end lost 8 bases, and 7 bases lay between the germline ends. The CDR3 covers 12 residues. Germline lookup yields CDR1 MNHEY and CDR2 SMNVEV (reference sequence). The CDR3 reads CASSLRGDIQYF. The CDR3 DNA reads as TGTGCCAGCAGTTTAAGGGGAGACATTCAGTACTTC.

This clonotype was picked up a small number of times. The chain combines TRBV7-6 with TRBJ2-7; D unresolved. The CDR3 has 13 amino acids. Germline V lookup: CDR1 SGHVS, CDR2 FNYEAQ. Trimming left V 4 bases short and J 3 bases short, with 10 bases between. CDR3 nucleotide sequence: TGTGCCAGCAGCTCCGCCCTTGGCTACGAGCAGTACTTC. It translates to CASSSALGYEQYF. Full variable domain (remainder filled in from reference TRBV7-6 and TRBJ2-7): GAGVSQSPRYKVTKRGQDVALRCDPISGHVSLYWYRQALGQGPEFLTYFNYEAQQDKSGLPNDRFSAERPEGSISTLTIQRTEQRDSAMYRCASSSALGYEQYFGPGTRLTVT.

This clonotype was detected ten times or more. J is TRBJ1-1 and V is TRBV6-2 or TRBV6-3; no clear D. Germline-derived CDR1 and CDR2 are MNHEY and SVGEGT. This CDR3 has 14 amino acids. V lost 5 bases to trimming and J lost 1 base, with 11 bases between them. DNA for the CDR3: TGTGCCAGCAGTGAACTCTCCGCGAACACTGAAGCTTTCTTT. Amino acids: CASSELSANTEAFF.

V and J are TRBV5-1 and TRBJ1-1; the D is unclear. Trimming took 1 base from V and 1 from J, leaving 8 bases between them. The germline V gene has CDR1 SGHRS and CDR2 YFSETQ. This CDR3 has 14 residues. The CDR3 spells CASSLRSQNTEAFF. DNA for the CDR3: TGCGCCAGCAGCTTGCGGTCACAGAACACTGAAGCTTTCTTT.

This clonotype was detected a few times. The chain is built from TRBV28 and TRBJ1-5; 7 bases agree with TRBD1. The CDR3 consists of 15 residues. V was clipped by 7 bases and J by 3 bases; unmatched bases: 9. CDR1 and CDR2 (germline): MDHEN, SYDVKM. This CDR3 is CASTTHGTVNQPQHF. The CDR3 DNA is TGTGCCAGCACTACCCATGGGACAGTCAATCAGCCCCAGCATTTT.